One and the same sample provided the 5 T cell receptor beta chains below, sequenced in a study of cytomegalovirus exposure and HLA in healthy donors (dated by TCRdb to the late 2010s). The library was obtained by the immunoSEQ multiplex PCR assay. For the multiplex PCR, a mixture combining 60 forward primers for TCR Vbeta segments and 13 reverse primers for TCR Jbeta segments was used. TCRdb holds this immuneACCESS table with in-frame rearrangements only. Some clones are missing; in checked studies, unresolved V genes explain under half, and the rest has no known cause. The sample profile shows 150,000 to 200,000 clones; about 85% of them were found once. The ten largest clones represent 1.6% of the sample. Input material: PBMCs. The receptors were gathered from a woman aged 45-65 years in good health and CMV-seronegative.

The chain combines TRBV5-4 with TRBJ1-2, with D perhaps TRBD1 (6 bases). The CDR3 is 15 amino acids. Germline CDR1 is SGHNT and CDR2 is YYREEE (reference sequence). Deletions cut 1 base from V and 7 bases from J, with 17 bases between. Here the CDR3 reads CASSLLRQEVFGYTF. The CDR3, as DNA: TGTGCCAGCAGCTTGCTCCGACAGGAGGTATTTGGCTACACCTTC. Based on the CDR3 plus reference TRBV5-4 and TRBJ1-2, the full variable domain is ETGVTQSPTHLIKTRGQQVTLRCSSQSGHNTVSWYQQALGQGPQFIFQYYREEENGRGNFPPRFSGLQFPNYSSELNVNALELDDSALYLCASSLLRQEVFGYTFGSGTRLTVV.

Turning to this clone: The same CDR3 also results from other DNA sequences found in this sample. The V call is TRBV11-2, the J call TRBJ2-7, with no clear D. Trimming removed 3 bases at V and 4 bases at J, with 4 bases between. Germline V gives CDR1 SGHAT, CDR2 FQNNGV. The CDR3 covers 11 residues. CDR3 in amino acids: CASSFLYEQYF. CDR3 DNA sequence: TGTGCCAGCAGCTTCCTATACGAGCAGTACTTC. The full variable domain, completed using reference TRBV11-2 and TRBJ2-7, is EAGVAQSPRYKIIEKRQSVAFWCNPISGHATLYWYQQILGQGPKLLIQFQNNGVVDDSQLPKDRFSAERLKGVDSTLKIQPAKLEDSAVYLCASSFLYEQYFGPGTRLTVT.

This sequence joins TRBV7-2 and TRBJ1-1; weak D call: TRBD1 (5 bases). Germline values: CDR1 SGHTA, CDR2 FQGNSA. CDR3 length: 14 amino acids. V lost 5 bases and J 5 bases, leaving 15 bases between the germline ends. The CDR3 region is CASSRSLGETEAFF. DNA for the CDR3: TGTGCCAGCAGCCGAAGCCTAGGGGAAACTGAAGCTTTCTTT. The full variable domain, in which reference TRBV7-2 and TRBJ1-1 provide the parts outside the CDR3, is GAGVSQSPSNKVTEKGKDVELRCDPISGHTALYWYRQSLGQGLEFLIYFQGNSAPDKSGLPSDRFSAERTGGSVSTLTIQRTQQEDSAVYLCASSRSLGETEAFFGQGTRLTVV.

This clone turned up a few times. The chain combines TRBV4-3 with TRBJ2-2; D remains ambiguous. Trimming cost V 0 bases and J 2 bases, with 4 bases left between them. The germline V gene has CDR1 LGHNA and CDR2 YSLEER. This CDR3 is 14 amino acids long. CDR3: CASSQDKNTGELFF. CDR3 sequence (DNA): TGCGCCAGCAGCCAAGATAAAAACACCGGGGAGCTGTTTTTT.

This clone was seen only a few times. V usage is TRBV27 and J usage is TRBJ2-7; 10 bases are a match to TRBD2. This CDR3 region has 15 residues. Germline-derived CDR1 and CDR2 are MNHEY and SMNVEV (reference sequence). With 4 bases clipped from V and 6 bases from J, the junction kept 9 bases outside the gene matches. The DNA of the CDR3 is TGTGCCAGCAGTTCACAGCGGGAGGGCCTACTCGAGCAGTACTTC. This sequence encodes CASSSQREGLLEQYF.